Listed here are 5 T cell receptor beta chains from one sample, sequenced in a study of blood T cell repertoires in COVID-19. Assay: immunoSEQ multiplex PCR; the TCRdb copy retains only in-frame clones and omits some. The sample yields 84,000 or so clones, about 83% seen once. Input material: peripheral blood. The source of these receptors is a man aged 55 to 70 with acute or convalescent COVID-19.

The gene calls are TRBV29-1 and TRBJ1-2; D ambiguous. From germline, CDR1 is SQVTM and CDR2 ANQGSEA. Trimming took 4 bases from V and 3 from J, leaving 9 bases between them. This CDR3 contains 12 residues. Written as DNA, the CDR3 is TGCAGCGTTGCGGAGGAATACTATGGCTACACCTTC. This translates into CSVAEEYYGYTF.

V and J are TRBV20-1 and TRBJ2-1; D is undetermined. Trimming took 3 bases from V and 6 from J, leaving 9 bases between them. The CDR3 has 12 amino acids. The germline gives CDR1 DFQATT, CDR2 SNEGSKA (reference sequence). The CDR3: CSASFQANEQFF. CDR3 in DNA: TGCAGTGCTAGTTTTCAGGCCAATGAGCAGTTCTTC.

The chain has TRBV3-1 (or the pseudogene TRBV3-2) and TRBJ2-2, with 8 bases lining up with TRBD2. The germline CDR1 and CDR2 sequences are LGHDT and YNNKEL (reference sequence). Trimming took 3 bases from V and 0 from J; bases not matched to a gene: 6. The CDR3 covers 17 residues. In nucleotides, the CDR3 is TGTGCCAGCAGCCAGGTTTCTAGCGGGCCGAACACCGGGGAGCTGTTTTTT. It translates to CASSQVSSGPNTGELFF.

The rearrangement links TRBV15 to TRBJ2-3; 14 bases map to TRBD2. The CDR3 runs 16 residues. J lost 6 bases, V lost 1 base, and 3 bases had no gene match. CDR1 is LNHNV and CDR2 is YYDKDF in the germline V gene (reference sequence). The CDR3 is CATSRVGTSGGDTQYF. The CDR3 DNA reads TGTGCCACCAGCAGAGTTGGGACTAGCGGGGGTGATACGCAGTATTTT. Full variable domain (rest looked up from reference TRBV15 and TRBJ2-3): DAMVIQNPRYQVTQFGKPVTLSCSQTLNHNVMYWYQQKSSQAPKLLFHYYDKDFNNEADTPDNFQSRRPNTSFCFLDIRSPGLGDTAMYLCATSRVGTSGGDTQYFGPGTRLTVL.

This chain links TRBV18 with TRBJ1-5; D not resolved. Germline assignment: CDR1 KGHSH and CDR2 LQKENI. CDR3 length equals 17 residues. Trimming shortened V by 0 bases and J by 6 bases, and 18 bases separated the two germline ends. CDR3 region: CASSPPNGPTGSQPQHF. For the CDR3, the DNA is TGTGCCAGCTCACCACCTAACGGGCCAACGGGATCTCAGCCCCAGCATTTT.